The next 2 T cell receptor beta chains were all read from a single sample in a study of neurological immune-mediated disorders. TCRdb analysed the 5' RACE reads with MiXCR anew, one entry per CDR3 protein. The sample records 60,000 to 85,000 distinct CDR3 sequences, roughly 4.4% being singletons. Sequencing was carried out using PBMCs. These receptors originate from a woman in her 70s with multiple sclerosis.

This clonotype was recorded at least ten times. The CDR3 DNA reads TGTGCCACCAGCATAACTAGCGGAAAGAACACCGGGGAGCTGTTTTTT. Translation: CATSITSGKNTGELFF. The V gene is TRBV15, the J gene TRBJ2-2; 8 nucleotides align to TRBD2. Unmatched junction bases numbered 5, after V lost 4 bases and J lost 1 base. The length of the CDR3 is 16 residues. The V gene's germline CDR1 is LNHNV and CDR2 YYDKDF (reference sequence). Variable domain in full (rest from reference TRBV15 and TRBJ2-2): DAMVIQNPRYQVTQFGKPVTLSCSQTLNHNVMYWYQQKSSQAPKLLFHYYDKDFNNEADTPDNFQSRRPNTSFCFLDIRSPGLGDTAMYLCATSITSGKNTGELFFGEGSRLTVL.

This clonotype occurred many times. The chain recombines TRBV7-8 with TRBJ2-2; possibly TRBD1 or TRBD2 for D (6 bases each). Per the germline V gene, CDR1 is SGHVS and CDR2 is FQNEAQ. The CDR3 sequence is 15 residues long. V was pared by 5 bases and J by 8 bases, with 18 bases between. This CDR3 is CASSPSPQGRGELFF. CDR3 in DNA: TGTGCCAGCAGCCCCAGCCCTCAGGGGAGGGGGGAGCTGTTTTTT. Complete variable domain (other parts from reference TRBV7-8 and TRBJ2-2): GAGVSQSPRYKVAKRGQDVALRCDPISGHVSLFWYQQALGQGPEFLTYFQNEAQLDKSGLPSDRFFAERPEGSVSTLKIQRTQQEDSAVYLCASSPSPQGRGELFFGEGSRLTVL.